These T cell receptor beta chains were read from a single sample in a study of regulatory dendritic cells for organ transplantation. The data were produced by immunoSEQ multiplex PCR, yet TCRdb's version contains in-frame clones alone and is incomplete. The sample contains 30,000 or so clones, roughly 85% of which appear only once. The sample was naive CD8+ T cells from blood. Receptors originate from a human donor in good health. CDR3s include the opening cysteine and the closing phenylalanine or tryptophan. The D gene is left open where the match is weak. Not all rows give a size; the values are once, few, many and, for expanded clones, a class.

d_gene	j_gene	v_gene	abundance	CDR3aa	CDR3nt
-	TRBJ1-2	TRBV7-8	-	CASSSSGGNYGYTF	TGTGCCAGCAGCTCCAGCGGGGGGAACTATGGCTACACCTTC
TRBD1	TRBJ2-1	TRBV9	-	CASSVGQGAYNEQFF	TGTGCCAGCAGCGTAGGGCAGGGGGCCTACAATGAGCAGTTCTTC
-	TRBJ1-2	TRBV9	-	CASSAGAWGYTF	TGTGCCAGCAGCGCAGGGGCTTGGGGCTACACCTTC
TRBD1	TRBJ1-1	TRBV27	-	CASSPRAGGARTEAFF	TGTGCCAGCAGCCCTCGCGCAGGGGGCGCCCGGACTGAAGCTTTCTTT
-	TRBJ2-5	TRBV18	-	CASSPRCQETQYF	TGTGCCAGCTCACCGAGGTGTCAAGAGACCCAGTACTTC
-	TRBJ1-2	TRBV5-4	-	CASSLSGFGKNYGYTF	TGTGCCAGCAGCTTGTCGGGTTTTGGCAAAAACTATGGCTACACCTTC
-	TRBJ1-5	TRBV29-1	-	CSVERGPNQPQHF	TGCAGCGTTGAAAGGGGCCCCAATCAGCCCCAGCATTTT
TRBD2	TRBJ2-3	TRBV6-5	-	CASSSSGETDTQYF	TGTGCCAGCAGTAGTAGCGGGGAAACAGATACGCAGTATTTT
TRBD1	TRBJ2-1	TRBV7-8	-	CASSWGTGQGPYNEQFF	TGTGCCAGCAGCTGGGGAACCGGACAGGGGCCCTACAATGAGCAGTTCTTC
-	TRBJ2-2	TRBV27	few	CASSYGGLLNTGELFF	TGTGCCAGCAGTTATGGGGGACTCTTGAACACCGGGGAGCTGTTTTTT
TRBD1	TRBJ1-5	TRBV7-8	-	CASSLAPGRQGDGQPQHF	TGTGCCAGCAGCTTAGCGCCCGGGCGCCAGGGGGATGGTCAGCCCCAGCATTTT
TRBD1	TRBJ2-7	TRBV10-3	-	CAISESGQGAYEQYF	TGTGCCATCAGTGAGTCTGGCCAGGGGGCCTACGAGCAGTACTTC
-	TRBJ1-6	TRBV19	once	CASSQTTYNSPLHF	TGTGCCAGTAGTCAGACAACCTATAATTCACCCCTCCACTTT
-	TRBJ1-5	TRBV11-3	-	CASSLGAVSNQPQHF	TGTGCCAGCAGCTTAGGGGCCGTTTCGAATCAGCCCCAGCATTTT
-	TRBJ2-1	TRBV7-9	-	CASMGLDYNEQFF	TGTGCCAGCATGGGACTCGACTACAATGAGCAGTTCTTC
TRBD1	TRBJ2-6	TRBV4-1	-	CASSQSGQSIFLSGANVLTF	TGCGCCAGCAGCCAATCGGGACAGTCGATTTTTCTATCTGGGGCCAACGTCCTGACTTTC
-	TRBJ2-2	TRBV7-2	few	CASSLAPWRGIPGELFF	TGTGCCAGCAGCTTAGCCCCCTGGCGGGGTATCCCCGGGGAGCTGTTTTTT
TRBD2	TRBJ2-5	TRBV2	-	CASSGRGTSGGKETQYF	TGTGCCAGCAGTGGGCGTGGGACTAGCGGGGGGAAAGAGACCCAGTACTTC
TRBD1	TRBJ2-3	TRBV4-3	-	CASSQARTGGDADTQYF	TGCGCCAGCAGCCAAGCCCGGACAGGGGGAGACGCAGATACGCAGTATTTT
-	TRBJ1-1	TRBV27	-	CASSGGNAEAFF	TGTGCCAGCAGCGGGGGGAATGCTGAAGCTTTCTTT
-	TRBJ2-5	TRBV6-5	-	CASSYSGTGTQETQYF	TGTGCCAGCAGTTACTCTGGGACTGGGACCCAGGAGACCCAGTACTTC
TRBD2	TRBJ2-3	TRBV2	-	CASFGSGGIYTDTQYF	TGTGCCAGCTTTGGTAGCGGGGGTATATACACAGATACGCAGTATTTT
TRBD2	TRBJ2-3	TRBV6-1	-	CASSAPGLAPTDTQYF	TGTGCCAGCAGTGCCCCCGGACTAGCTCCCACAGATACGCAGTATTTT
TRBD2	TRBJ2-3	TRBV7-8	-	CASSSRAGTSGGAVPDTQYF	TGTGCCAGCAGCTCGAGAGCCGGGACTAGCGGGGGGGCCGTGCCAGATACGCAGTATTTT
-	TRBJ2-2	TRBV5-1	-	CASSLDGENTGELFF	TGCGCCAGCAGCTTGGACGGGGAAAACACCGGGGAGCTGTTTTTT
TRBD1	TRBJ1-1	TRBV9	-	CASSESDREIMNTEAFF	TGTGCCAGCAGCGAATCAGACAGGGAGATCATGAACACTGAAGCTTTCTTT
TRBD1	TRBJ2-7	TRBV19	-	CASRGTGNYEQYF	TGTGCCAGTAGGGGGACAGGGAATTACGAGCAGTACTTC
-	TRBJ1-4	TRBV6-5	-	CARGHSHTNEKLFF	TGTGCCAGGGGCCATTCCCACACTAATGAAAAACTGTTTTTT
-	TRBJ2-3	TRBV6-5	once	CASSYFGTTDTQYF	TGTGCCAGCAGTTACTTTGGCACCACAGATACGCAGTATTTT
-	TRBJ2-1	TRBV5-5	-	CASSLATAITRYYNEQFF	TGTGCCAGCAGCTTGGCAACCGCGATTACTAGATATTACAATGAGCAGTTCTTC
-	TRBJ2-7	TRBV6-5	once	CASSNLRDSTYEQYF	TGTGCCAGCAGTAACCTCCGTGACAGTACCTACGAGCAGTACTTC
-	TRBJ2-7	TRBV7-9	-	CASSEGRGQYF	TGTGCCAGCAGCGAAGGCCGGGGGCAGTACTTC
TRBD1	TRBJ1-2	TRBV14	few	CASSQASGGYGYTF	TGTGCCAGCAGCCAAGCGTCAGGGGGCTATGGCTACACCTTC
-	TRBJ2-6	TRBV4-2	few	CASSQGVGQGGYVLTF	TGTGCCAGCAGCCAAGGGGTCGGGCAGGGAGGTTACGTCCTGACTTTC
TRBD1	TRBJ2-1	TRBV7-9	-	CASSLRGQGDEQFF	TGTGCCAGCAGCTTAAGAGGACAGGGTGATGAGCAGTTCTTC
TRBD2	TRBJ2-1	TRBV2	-	CASSEEASGNEQFF	TGTGCCAGCAGTGAAGAGGCTAGCGGAAATGAGCAGTTCTTC
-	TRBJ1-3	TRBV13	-	CAGSLGGPGNTIYF	TGTGCCGGCAGCTTAGGGGGGCCTGGAAACACCATATATTTT
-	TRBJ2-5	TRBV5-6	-	CASSLALAGFQETQYF	TGTGCCAGCAGCTTGGCCCTCGCAGGGTTCCAAGAGACCCAGTACTTC
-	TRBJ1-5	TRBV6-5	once	CASSYGADPNQPQHF	TGTGCCAGCAGTTACGGGGCGGACCCCAATCAGCCCCAGCATTTT